Sequencing of this TCR beta chain was carried out in a study of cytomegalovirus exposure and HLA in healthy donors (dated by TCRdb to 2015 to 2018). Background on the whole study: In an earlier analysis of roughly 590 of the donors, under 300 Gb of sequence data and 90 million to 120 million unique TCR beta sequences from about 190 million T cells were reported. An early release that covered 500 to 800 HLA-typed donors contained 300 to 350 gigabases of sequencing data and about 93 million unique TCR sequences. Of the roughly 400 genotyped donors, less than 90% were placed in the genetic ancestry cluster associated with self-reported Caucasian donors. The study was designed to test whether signatures of past pathogen exposure could be identified by cataloging public T cell receptors. Using immunosequencing, the study profiled T cell repertoires from roughly 650 subjects and related those repertoires to cytomegalovirus serostatus. In addition to the first cohort of approximately 670 subjects, a separate validation cohort of under 150 different subjects was used. To predict cytomegalovirus infection status, the study combined high-throughput TCR immunosequencing, statistical association of individual TCRs with disease status, and machine learning. A later analysis re-analyzed previously published TCR beta repertoires from 600 to 850 donors and added high-resolution HLA genotyping to study TCR occurrence patterns. Rather than using new phenotypic data, the later analysis identified candidate immune exposures from TCR beta sequences and from how often those sequences occurred across donors. To decide whether each TCR beta V gene segment behaved as functional or pseudogenic, an earlier analysis of fewer than 750 of the donors relied on high-throughput TCR beta sequencing. Donor age, sex, ethnicity and CMV serostatus were compiled together with the repertoire data. Genome-wide SNP genotypes for about 65% of the 666 donors were used in a later genetic analysis, which treated that subset as a discovery cohort. Every repertoire in the discovery cohort had been generated on one and the same sequencing platform. Both class I and class II loci were covered by HLA typing, at four-digit resolution. Typing coverage varied by locus: roughly 629-640 donors for A, B, C, DRB1 and DQB1; around 560 for DQA1; more than 600 for DPA1; roughly 450 for DPB1. Five DR-DQ haplotypes were treated as single units for association and clustering because of strong linkage in the cohort. Across about 380 genotyped donors of the cohort, an average of approximately 240,000 unique TCR beta nucleotide sequences per donor were sequenced, and 15% to 20% of those sequences were non-productive. General study outcomes and caveats: The study gave a list of some 150 TCR beta chains associated with cytomegalovirus. The presence/absence analyses assumed that sequencing depth was roughly uniform across donors, and that assumption may not be true. A group of highly shared sequence variants was considered likely to be a technical artifact of the sequencing pipeline. In a later analysis, some 17,000 TCR beta sequences were associated with specific HLA alleles at a false discovery rate of 0.05. A further reported finding was that TCR beta sequences accurately predicted the HLA-A and HLA-B alleles for most subjects in the first cohort. Because HLA typing was missing for some donors at each locus, association tests included only the typed subset. Immune exposure information for the cohort was limited to CMV serostatus. The cohort was sequenced for TCR beta chains only, and without alpha or paired-chain data the features that could be detected were limited. In an earlier analysis of about 550 of the donors, most TCR beta V segments were observed in productive rearrangements about 90% or about 30% of the time, broadly matching IMGT annotations. Linkage disequilibrium might explain the correlated functional status among segregating V segments, but an unknown experimental factor could not be excluded. V-gene and J-gene trimming of TCR beta chains was associated with a missense DCLRE1C variant in a later genetic analysis, and the association was replicated in an independent cohort. When HLA alleles, especially DR and DQ, strongly co-occurred, attributing TCR associations to individual alleles was difficult. According to a later analysis, parvovirus B19, influenza, CMV and Epstein-Barr virus appeared linked to several top co-occurrence clusters. In a later analysis, TCR association rates were found to vary across HLA loci, with the most associated TCRs seen for DRB1 alleles and the fewest for HLA-C alleles. Compared with equally common non-associated chains, HLA-associated TCR beta chains in a later analysis were more clonally expanded and had lower generation probabilities. Most CMV-associated TCR beta chains appeared to be HLA-restricted in a later analysis, and the HLA associations seemed to be driven largely by CMV exposure. According to a later genetic analysis, donors in an Asian-associated ancestry cluster had fewer N-insertions in productive TCRs than the roughly 670-donor mean. Because the 87-base-pair reads could not distinguish some IMGT-functional V segments, including TRBV6-2 and TRBV6-3, those segments were excluded. A few of the identified cytomegalovirus-associated TCR beta chains were confirmed in vitro to be specific for cytomegalovirus antigens. In both the original and validation cohorts, the classifier was reported to diagnose cytomegalovirus status with high specificity and sensitivity. It was suggested by the authors that the approach could potentially be generalized to other disease states and immunological phenotypes. Across donors, most TCR sequences were observed very rarely, whereas some public TCRs were present in many individuals. Some 15 rarely observed V segments, including chromosome 9 orphons, were excluded from the earlier analysis of some 590 of the donors because counts were too low.

The germline V gene yields MGHRA for CDR1 and YSYEKL for CDR2. Clipping removes 0 bases from V and 5 bases from J, with 8 as the unmatched junction base count. The CDR3 holds 16 amino acids from the cysteine to the phenylalanine. Of all the DNA, just the CDR3 is kept, 48 bases in frame from base 1. Concerning this clone: Its recognized antigen is unknown. No qualities accompany the bases; no much larger clone lies one base away.

The library was prepared using the immunoSEQ multiplex PCR assay. A mixture of 60 forward primers for TCR Vbeta segments and 13 reverse primers for TCR Jbeta segments was used in the multiplex PCR. Amplification of the CDR3 region of rearranged TCR beta genes was performed with a multiplex PCR assay on genomic DNA. On the Illumina HiSeq System, the amplified TCR beta libraries were sequenced as 87-base-pair reads. The original methods were these. A later analysis counted tens of millions of unique TCR beta chains across the 670 or so repertoires, and some 11 million of these chains were shared by at least two donors. Raw reads were error-corrected and collapsed into unique sequences with a nearest-neighbor algorithm that merged closely related sequences to remove PCR and sequencing errors. To assign V, D and J gene segments, CDR3 sequences were aligned to IMGT reference sequences. For a sequence to be retained, a match of at least six nucleotides was required to both a V gene segment and a J gene segment. Rearrangements were called productive when the CDR3 lacked stop codons and stayed in frame with V and J; all others were non-productive. Following IMGT convention, CDR3 was defined as the stretch from the second conserved V-encoded cysteine to the conserved J-encoded phenylalanine. The earlier analysis of about 620 of the donors excluded sequences that lacked an unambiguous match to a single V gene segment. In an earlier analysis of 587 of the donors, a V segment was called functional when productive rearrangements were above 56.7%, and segregating when the standard deviation between donors exceeded 5%. A statistical classification framework was built to diagnose cytomegalovirus status from the catalog of TCR beta chain sequences. In a later analysis, V and J genes were assigned by comparing TCR nucleotide sequences against IMGT/GENE-DB human TR gene sequences. In a later analysis, CDR3 sequences and most-parsimonious VDJ recombination scenarios were assigned using the TCRdist pipeline. A later analysis defined each TCR beta chain by its CDR3 amino acid sequence plus V-gene family, and excluded reads lacking a unique V-gene family. To address suspected cross-contamination and a sequencing artifact, a later analysis removed roughly 640 highly shared, low-generation-probability nucleotide sequences. A later analysis calculated a clonal expansion index for each public chain from normalized within-repertoire ranks of inferred template counts. Generation probabilities in a later analysis came from a VDJ recombination model fitted to out-of-frame rearrangements, and those results were checked against IGoR. In a later analysis, hypergeometric tests were used to score TCR-TCR, TCR-HLA and TCR-CMV co-occurrence, with a repertoire-size bias correction applied to TCR pairs. In a later analysis, false discovery rates were estimated by permuting HLA or CMV assignments 20 times. In a later analysis, co-occurring TCRs were grouped using DBSCAN, and TCRdist sequence similarity was added for clustering within HLA-allele-positive subsets. Repertoires with fewer than 30,000 or more than 120,000 public chains were left out of co-occurrence clustering, as were several repertoires with anomalous nucleotide sharing. The immuneACCESS repertoire file appears here via TCRdb, limited to in-frame rearrangements. These files lack a portion of the clones; in checked studies, under half of the deficit traces to unresolved V genes, and the cause of the others is not known. V and J calls and clone size follow that table, whereas D and trimming were derived from the DNA. Present in this sample are about 300,000 clones, roughly 89% of which were seen just once. The ten largest clones take up around 3.7% of the sample.

The cohort comprised approximately 700 healthy bone marrow donors. Cohort members were all nominally healthy when sampled, although unrecorded immune exposures were likely present. The donor was CMV seropositive and belonged to the group of a few hundred seropositive cohort members. A peripheral blood sample was collected from each donor, and TCR beta sequencing was performed on peripheral blood mononuclear cells. The Qiagen DNeasy Blood Extraction Kit was used to extract genomic DNA from the blood cell samples. The chain was built from TRBV4-1 and TRBJ2-5, with 8 bases in between that match TRBD1. The sequencing input was PBMCs. This clonotype was obtained from a man in his forties in good health and CMV-seropositive. The sequence in DNA is TGCGCCAGCAGCCAAGAGGACAGGGTCTCTAAGGAGACCCAGTACTTC. This is translated as CASSQEDRVSKETQYF.